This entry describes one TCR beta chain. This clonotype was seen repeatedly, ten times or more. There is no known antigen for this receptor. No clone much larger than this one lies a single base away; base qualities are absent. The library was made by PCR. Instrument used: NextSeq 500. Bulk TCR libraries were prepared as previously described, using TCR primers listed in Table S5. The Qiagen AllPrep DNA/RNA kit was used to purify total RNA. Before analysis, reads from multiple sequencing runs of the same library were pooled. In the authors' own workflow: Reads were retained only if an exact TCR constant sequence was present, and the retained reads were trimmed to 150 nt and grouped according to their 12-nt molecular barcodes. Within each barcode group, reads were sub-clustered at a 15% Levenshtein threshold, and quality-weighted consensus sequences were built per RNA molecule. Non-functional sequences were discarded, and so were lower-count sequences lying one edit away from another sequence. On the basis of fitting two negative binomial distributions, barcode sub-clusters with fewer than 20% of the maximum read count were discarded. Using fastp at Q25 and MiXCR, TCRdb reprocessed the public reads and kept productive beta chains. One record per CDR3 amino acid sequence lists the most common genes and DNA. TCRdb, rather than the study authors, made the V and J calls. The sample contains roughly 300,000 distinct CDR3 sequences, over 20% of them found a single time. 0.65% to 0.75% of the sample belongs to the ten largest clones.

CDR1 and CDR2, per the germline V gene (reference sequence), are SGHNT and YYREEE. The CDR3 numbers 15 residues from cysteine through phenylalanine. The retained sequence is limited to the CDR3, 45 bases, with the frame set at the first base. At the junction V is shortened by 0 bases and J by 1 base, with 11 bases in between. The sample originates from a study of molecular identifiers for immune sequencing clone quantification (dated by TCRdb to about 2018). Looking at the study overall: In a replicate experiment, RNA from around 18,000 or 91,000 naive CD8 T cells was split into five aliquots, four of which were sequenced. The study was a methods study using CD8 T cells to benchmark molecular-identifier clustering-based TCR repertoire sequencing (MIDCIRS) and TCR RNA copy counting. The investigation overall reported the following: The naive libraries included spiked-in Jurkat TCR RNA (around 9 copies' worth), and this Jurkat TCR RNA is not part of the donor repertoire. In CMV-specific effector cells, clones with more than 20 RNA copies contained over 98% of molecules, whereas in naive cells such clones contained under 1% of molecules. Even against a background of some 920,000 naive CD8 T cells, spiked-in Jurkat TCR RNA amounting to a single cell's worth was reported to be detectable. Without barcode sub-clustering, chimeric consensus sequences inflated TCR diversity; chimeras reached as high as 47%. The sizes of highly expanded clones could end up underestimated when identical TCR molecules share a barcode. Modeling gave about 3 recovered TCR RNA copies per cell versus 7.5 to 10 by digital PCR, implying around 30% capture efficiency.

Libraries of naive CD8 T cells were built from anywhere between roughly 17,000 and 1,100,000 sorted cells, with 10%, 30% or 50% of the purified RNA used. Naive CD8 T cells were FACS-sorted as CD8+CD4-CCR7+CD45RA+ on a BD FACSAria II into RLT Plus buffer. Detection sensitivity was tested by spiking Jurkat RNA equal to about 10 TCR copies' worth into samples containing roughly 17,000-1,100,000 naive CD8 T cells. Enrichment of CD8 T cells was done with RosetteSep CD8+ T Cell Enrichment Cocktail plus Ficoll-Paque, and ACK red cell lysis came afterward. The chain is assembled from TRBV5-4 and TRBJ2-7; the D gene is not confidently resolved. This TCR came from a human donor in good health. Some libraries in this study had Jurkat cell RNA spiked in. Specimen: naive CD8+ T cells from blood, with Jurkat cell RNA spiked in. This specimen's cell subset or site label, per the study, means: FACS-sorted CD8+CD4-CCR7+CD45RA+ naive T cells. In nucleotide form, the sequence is TGTGCCAGCAGCTTGGAAAGTGCACAGTCCTACGAGCAGTACTTC. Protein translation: CASSLESAQSYEQYF. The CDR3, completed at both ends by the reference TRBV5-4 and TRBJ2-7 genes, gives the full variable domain ETGVTQSPTHLIKTRGQQVTLRCSSQSGHNTVSWYQQALGQGPQFIFQYYREEENGRGNFPPRFSGLQFPNYSSELNVNALELDDSALYLCASSLESAQSYEQYFGPGTRLTVT.